Below, 23 T cell receptor beta chains from the same sample are listed, as sequenced in a study of coeliac disease. The study's findings and limits: In active celiac disease, intraepithelial and lamina propria TRB and TRG repertoires were less clonal than controls.

The antigens of these receptors remain unknown. Assay used: immunoSEQ multiplex PCR; TCRdb lists only in-frame clones, some missing. The sample has about 710 clones, around 64% seen once. Material: intraepithelial lymphocytes from the gut. These receptor sequences come from a woman in her 30s with active celiac disease.

For the CDR3, the DNA is TGTGCCAGCAGTCCAAACCAGGGGGCCCTTTCCTACGAGCAGTACTTC. This gives the protein CASSPNQGALSYEQYF. The chain is built from TRBV28 and TRBJ2-7; 8 bases fit TRBD1. Germline V CDR1 and CDR2: MDHEN, SYDVKM. There are 16 residues in the CDR3. V lost 5 bases and J lost 1; bases outside the gene matches: 10.

The rearrangement links TRBV7-9 to TRBJ2-3; 7 bases agree with TRBD2. The CDR3 is made up of 18 amino acids. V lost 0 bases and J lost 3; bases outside the gene matches: 12. Germline CDR1 reads SEHNR; CDR2 reads FQNEAQ (reference sequence). Here the CDR3 DNA reads TGTGCCAGCAGCTTAGCGGAAGGTCTTCGAGCGGGGACAGATACGCAGTATTTT. This gives the protein CASSLAEGLRAGTDTQYF.

V and J are TRBV7-8 and TRBJ2-7; 8 bases are a match to TRBD1. The germline V gene encodes CDR1 SGHVS and CDR2 FQNEAQ. V shed 1 base and J 3 bases; nucleotides not matched to a gene: 17. This CDR3 has 19 residues. CDR3: CASSLGPGTRTGFGYEQYF. The CDR3 DNA reads as TGTGCCAGCAGCTTAGGTCCCGGAACCCGGACAGGGTTCGGCTACGAGCAGTACTTC.

J is TRBJ1-4 and V is TRBV14; 11 nucleotides match TRBD1. V gave up 3 bases and J gave up 4 bases; unmatched junction bases: 7. The CDR3 covers 17 residues. Per the germline V gene, CDR1 is SGHDN and CDR2 is FVKESK. CDR3 sequence (DNA): TGTGCCAGCAGCCACCCCGGGACAGGGGGGCTTAATGAAAAACTGTTTTTT. It encodes CASSHPGTGGLNEKLFF.

The rearrangement uses TRBV27 and TRBJ2-7; no clear D gene. V was shortened by 3 bases and J by 6 bases, with 12 bases between the two germline ends. The CDR3 has 13 amino acids. In germline, CDR1 is MNHEY, CDR2 SMNVEV (reference sequence). Here the CDR3 DNA reads TGTGCCAGCAGTTTGGGCCTTATGGGCGAGCAGTACTTC. Encoded protein: CASSLGLMGEQYF.

The V gene is TRBV4-1, the J gene TRBJ2-7; 10 bases map to TRBD2. CDR3 length equals 14 residues. With V trimmed by 7 bases and J by 0 bases, 3 bases remained unmatched. Germline V CDR1 and CDR2: MGHRA, YSYEKL. The CDR3 here is CASTTSGASYEQYF. DNA of the CDR3: TGCGCCAGCACCACTAGCGGGGCCTCCTACGAGCAGTACTTC.

This chain links TRBV4-1 with TRBJ1-1, with unresolved D. The V end lost 4 bases, the J end lost 4 bases, and 13 bases lay between the germline ends. The CDR3 extends over 14 amino acids. Germline V gene lookup returns CDR1 MGHRA and CDR2 YSYEKL. CDR3 sequence reads: CASSLFRQITEAFF. The CDR3 nucleotides read TGCGCCAGCAGCCTCTTCAGGCAGATCACTGAAGCTTTCTTT.

The CDR3 is CASSLLGPRYGYTF. The CDR3 DNA is TGTGCCAGCAGCTTACTGGGGCCGCGTTATGGCTACACCTTC. The V gene is TRBV5-5, the J gene TRBJ1-2; a possible D gene is TRBD1 (5 bases). CDR1 and CDR2 from the germline V gene are SGHKS and YYEKEE (reference sequence). The CDR3 totals 14 residues. V was cut by 2 bases and J by 5 bases, with 13 bases left in between.

The chain uses TRBV21-1 and TRBJ1-3. TRBV21-1 is tagged as a pseudogene. This CDR3 comprises 17 residues. The chain's CDR3 is CASRTRLATTARNTIYF. Here the CDR3 DNA reads TGTGCCAGCAGGACCCGCCTAGCTACAACCGCACGAAACACCATATATTTT.

J is TRBJ2-3 and V is TRBV5-1; the match to TRBD2 covers 13 bases. In germline, CDR1 is SGHRS, CDR2 YFSETQ. The CDR3 is 16 residues long. Losses at the gene ends were 0 bases for V and 6 bases for J; bases not matched to a gene: 4. CDR3 in amino acids: CASSLVGTSGVDTQYF. In nucleotides, the CDR3 is TGCGCCAGCAGCTTGGTAGGGACTAGCGGGGTGGATACGCAGTATTTT.

V is TRBV30 and J is TRBJ2-7; 8 bases are shared with TRBD2. The CDR3 covers 13 residues. V shed 0 bases and J 5 bases; nucleotides not matched to a gene: 3. Germline V gene data show CDR1 as GTSNPN and CDR2 as SVGIG (reference sequence). CDR3 nucleotide sequence: TGTGCCTGGAGTGTGTCGGGGGGGCACGAGCAGTACTTC. Amino acid sequence: CAWSVSGGHEQYF.

V and J are TRBV7-6 and TRBJ2-3; perhaps TRBD2 as D (6 bases). V lost 4 bases to trimming and J lost 5 bases, with 25 bases between them. The V gene's germline CDR1 is SGHVS and CDR2 FNYEAQ. The CDR3 contains 18 residues. The CDR3 sequence: CASSYPGVATPSRDTQYF. Here the CDR3 DNA reads TGTGCCAGCAGCTACCCGGGGGTAGCAACACCTTCGCGAGATACGCAGTATTTT. Complete variable domain (other parts from reference TRBV7-6 and TRBJ2-3): GAGVSQSPRYKVTKRGQDVALRCDPISGHVSLYWYRQALGQGPEFLTYFNYEAQQDKSGLPNDRFSAERPEGSISTLTIQRTEQRDSAMYRCASSYPGVATPSRDTQYFGPGTRLTVL.

This clone was picked up a small number of times. The V and J genes are TRBV27 and TRBJ2-7, with 7 bases lining up with TRBD2. There are 15 residues in the CDR3. The J segment lost 2 bases and the V segment lost 4 bases, leaving 8 bases of the junction unmatched. Looked up from germline, CDR1 is MNHEY and CDR2 is SMNVEV (reference sequence). This CDR3 reads CASSWTPGLPYEQYF. The CDR3 region has the DNA TGTGCCAGCAGTTGGACCCCGGGACTACCCTACGAGCAGTACTTC.

This clone has only one observation. The V gene is TRBV18, the J gene TRBJ1-3; D unclear. The CDR3 spans 16 residues. V gave up 3 bases and J gave up 5 bases, with 17 bases separating them. Germline assignment: CDR1 KGHSH and CDR2 LQKENI. CDR3 region: CASSPRAPGLRNTIYF. CDR3 DNA sequence: TGTGCCAGCTCACCGCGGGCGCCCGGCCTCAGAAACACCATATATTTT. The full variable domain, with the rest looked up from reference TRBV18 and TRBJ1-3, is NAGVMQNPRHLVRRRGQEARLRCSPMKGHSHVYWYRQLPEEGLKFMVYLQKENIIDESGMPKERFSAEFPKEGPSILRIQQVVRGDSAAYFCASSPRAPGLRNTIYFGEGSWLTVV.

The rearrangement links TRBV7-8 to TRBJ1-4; no clear D gene. Germline CDR1 is SGHVS and CDR2 is FQNEAQ. The CDR3 length is 17 residues. The V end lost 1 base, the J end lost 0 bases, and 12 bases lay between the germline ends. For the CDR3, the DNA is TGTGCCAGCAGCTTAGAGGCGGGGATTGCAACTAATGAAAAACTGTTTTTT. Translated: CASSLEAGIATNEKLFF.

The CDR3 here is CASSQMGGVDNEQFF. CDR3 bases: TGTGCCAGCAGCCAAATGGGGGGGGTCGACAATGAGCAGTTCTTC. The J gene is TRBJ2-1, the V gene TRBV7-9; 7 bases fit TRBD2. This CDR3 has 15 residues. Germline V gene sequence: CDR1 SEHNR, CDR2 FQNEAQ (reference sequence). J gave up 5 bases and V 5 bases, and 9 bases lay outside the gene matches. Based on the CDR3 plus reference TRBV7-9 and TRBJ2-1, the full variable domain is DTGVSQNPRHKITKRGQNVTFRCDPISEHNRLYWYRQTLGQGPEFLTYFQNEAQLEKSRLLSDRFSAERPKGSFSTLEIQRTEQGDSAMYLCASSQMGGVDNEQFFGPGTRLTVL.

This sequence joins TRBV28 and TRBJ1-2, with TRBD1 matching over 8 bases. The CDR3 is made up of 13 amino acids. The germline V gene has CDR1 MDHEN and CDR2 SYDVKM. With V trimmed by 8 bases and J by 5 bases, 7 bases remained unmatched. The CDR3 DNA follows: TGTGCCAGCGGCAGGGGGCCCAGTTATGGCTACACCTTC. Translating gives CASGRGPSYGYTF.

The chain carries TRBV7-9 and TRBJ2-1; TRBD1 is a possible D gene (6 bases). Germline CDR1 SEHNR, CDR2 FQNEAQ (reference sequence). The CDR3 loop spans 15 amino acids. Trimming removed 5 bases at V and 9 bases at J, with 20 bases between. The CDR3 sequence: CASSHLQGRVSEQFF. As DNA, the CDR3 is TGTGCCAGCAGCCACCTCCAGGGGCGAGTGAGTGAGCAGTTCTTC.

This chain connects TRBV2 to TRBJ2-1; a possible D gene is TRBD1 (6 bases). V was pared by 2 bases and J by 6 bases, with 14 bases between. The CDR3 totals 15 residues. Germline V gene data show CDR1 as SNHLY and CDR2 as FYNNEI. The chain's CDR3 is CASSESGETGNEQFF. DNA for the CDR3: TGTGCCAGCAGTGAATCAGGGGAAACGGGCAATGAGCAGTTCTTC.

This clone was counted between two and nine times. The rearrangement joins TRBV5-1 to TRBJ2-7; D perhaps matches TRBD1 (6 bases). Trimming took 5 bases from V and 7 from J, leaving 10 bases between them. CDR3 length: 11 amino acids. Germline CDR1 SGHRS, CDR2 YFSETQ. CDR3: CASRHTGEQYF. The CDR3 DNA follows: TGCGCCAGCAGACACACAGGGGAGCAGTACTTC.

This chain joins TRBV18 and TRBJ2-3; D remains ambiguous. V lost 4 bases and J lost 0, with 8 bases in between. The CDR3 contains 14 residues. Germline values: CDR1 KGHSH, CDR2 LQKENI. CDR3 DNA: TGTGCCAGCTCACTGGCATCTAGCACAGATACGCAGTATTTT. It codes for CASSLASSTDTQYF.

The chain uses TRBV10-3 and TRBJ2-5, with D perhaps matching TRBD2 (6 bases). The CDR3 has 16 residues. Germline CDR1 is ENHRY and CDR2 is SYGVKD. Deletions cut 4 bases from V and 5 bases from J, with 20 bases between. As DNA, the CDR3 is TGTGCCATCAGTGTGCGGGGCCAGACCATAGGGGAGACCCAGTACTTC. This gives the protein CAISVRGQTIGETQYF.

The table lists this clone with a few counts. This chain joins TRBV29-1 and TRBJ1-1; 12 positions match TRBD1. This CDR3 has 17 residues. CDR1 is SQVTM and CDR2 is ANQGSEA in the germline V gene. V gave up 3 bases and J gave up 1 base; unmatched junction bases: 9. CDR3 coding DNA: TGCAGCGTTGACCGGGACAGGGGGCCCCCCAGGAACACTGAAGCTTTCTTT. Protein product: CSVDRDRGPPRNTEAFF.